What follows are 23 T cell receptor beta chains derived from one specimen sequenced in a study of T cells in Graves' hyperthyroidism and ophthalmopathy. TCR beta CDR3 sequences were amplified from RNA transcripts. With the HTBI primer set, the TCR CDR3 went through a first round of RT-PCR. TCRdb re-called the multiplex PCR reads with MiXCR, one entry per CDR3 protein. The table records 600,000 to 800,000 distinct CDR3 sequences, around 40% of them present only once. The sequenced material came from blood. These receptors were obtained from a woman aged 40 to 55 with Graves' hyperthyroidism.

The table lists this clonotype with many counts. The chain joins TRBV13 to TRBJ1-1; maybe TRBD1 (5 bases). Germline CDR1 and CDR2: PRHDT and FYEKMQ (reference sequence). Between the trimmed V and J ends, which lost 4 bases and 0 bases, there was a span of 12 bases. The CDR3 extends over 15 amino acids. The CDR3 bases are TGTGCCAGCAGCTCAATGGGACCTGTGAACACTGAAGCTTTCTTT. Its translation is CASSSMGPVNTEAFF.

This clonotype appeared a few times. CDR3: CASSEVGGRAFF. CDR3 DNA: TGTGCCAGCAGCGAAGTCGGAGGGCGGGCTTTCTTT. The rearrangement joins TRBV7-3 to TRBJ1-1; D gene ambiguous. With 5 bases removed from V and 11 bases from J, the gap between germline ends came to 15 bases. In germline, CDR1 is SGHTA, CDR2 FQGTGA. The CDR3 loop spans 12 amino acids.

This clonotype has only a few counts. Germline is not matched at one junction end, which may reflect a read error. The chain joins TRBV7-2 to TRBJ2-7, with 10 bases lining up with TRBD1. This CDR3 spans 14 amino acids. Germline CDR1 and CDR2: SGHTA and FQGNSA. Here the CDR3 DNA reads TGCGCCAGCAGCCAAGGGGACAGGGGAAAGGACCAGTACTTC. Protein product: CASSQGDRGKDQYF.

This chain links TRBV20-1 with TRBJ2-7; D may be TRBD1 (6 bases). The J call is doubtful: the DNA matches TRBJ2-1 better. The CDR3 extends over 14 amino acids. Germline V gene lookup returns CDR1 DFQATT and CDR2 SNEGSKA (reference sequence). The CDR3 reads CSASDAWGPGEQFF. The CDR3 nucleotides read TGCAGTGCCTCAGATGCGTGGGGGCCCGGTGAGCAGTTCTTC.

This clonotype was observed a handful of times. The J gene is TRBJ1-1, the V gene TRBV6-6; D is unresolved. The CDR3 runs 15 residues. From germline, CDR1 is MNHNY and CDR2 SVGAGI (reference sequence). V lost 0 bases, J lost 1 base, and 9 bases lay in between. CDR3 region: CASSYSILGNTEAFF. CDR3 sequence (DNA): TGTGCCAGCAGTTACTCGATTTTAGGGAACACTGAAGCTTTCTTT.

The V gene is TRBV10-3, the J gene TRBJ1-6, with TRBD1 as a possible D gene (5 bases). Trimming shortened V by 7 bases and J by 9 bases, and 10 bases separated the two germline ends. The germline V gene encodes CDR1 ENHRY and CDR2 SYGVKD. The CDR3 runs 12 residues. The DNA of the CDR3 is TGTGCCATCATGGGGGTGGGTTCACCCCTCCACTTT. Protein product: CAIMGVGSPLHF.

This clonotype was observed at least ten times. This sequence joins TRBV9 and TRBJ2-6, with 7 positions matching TRBD1. The germline V gene has CDR1 SGDLS and CDR2 YYNGEE. The CDR3 length is 17 residues. V was pared by 4 bases and J by 0 bases, with 7 bases of the junction left unmatched. The CDR3, as DNA: TGTGCCAGCAGCCCCAAGACAGGGTCCTCTGGGGCCAACGTCCTGACTTTC. Translating gives CASSPKTGSSGANVLTF.

This clonotype has a handful of counts. V usage is TRBV12-3 or TRBV12-4 and J usage is TRBJ2-2; TRBD2 might be the D (6 bases). This CDR3 has 14 amino acids. V lost 3 bases, J lost 4 bases, and 9 bases lay in between. The CDR3 here is CASSLEGTTGELFF. Written as DNA, the CDR3 is TGTGCCAGCAGTTTGGAGGGGACCACCGGGGAGCTGTTTTTT.

The V and J genes are TRBV14 and TRBJ2-5; D is unclear. Deletions cut 1 base from V and 2 bases from J, with 11 bases between. Per the germline V gene, CDR1 is SGHDN and CDR2 is FVKESK. The CDR3 runs 15 residues. The chain's CDR3 is CASSQGGSWQETQYF. The CDR3 coding sequence is TGTGCCAGCAGCCAAGGTGGCAGCTGGCAAGAGACCCAGTACTTC.

This chain joins TRBV29-1 and TRBJ1-2; 7 bases are a match to TRBD1. Per germline, CDR1 SQVTM and CDR2 ANQGSEA. This CDR3 contains 12 residues. Losses at the gene ends were 3 bases for V and 8 bases for J; bases not matched to a gene: 6. The CDR3: CSVDDRAGGYTF. CDR3 bases: TGCAGCGTTGACGACAGGGCAGGAGGCTACACCTTC.

This chain uses TRBV29-1 with TRBJ1-1, with D hard to call. Trimming removed 1 base at V and 10 bases at J, with 16 bases between. CDR1 and CDR2 (germline): SQVTM, ANQGSEA. This CDR3 is 13 amino acids long. The CDR3 loop reads CSVEGTESSGAFF. In nucleotides, the CDR3 is TGCAGCGTTGAAGGGACGGAGAGCTCTGGAGCTTTCTTT.

Notes on this clonotype: A read error may explain this, as a much larger clone is one base away. The V and J genes are TRBV29-1 and TRBJ2-7, with 7 nucleotides matching TRBD1. Germline values: CDR1 SQVTM, CDR2 ANQGSEA. The CDR3 loop spans 13 amino acids. V was clipped by 4 bases and J by 2 bases; unmatched bases: 5. This CDR3 is CSVVGQQAYEQYF. The CDR3 DNA sequence: TGCAGCGTTGTGGGACAGCAAGCCTACGAGCAGTACTTC.

With regard to this clonotype: The junction departs from germline at one end; a sequencing error may be responsible. V gene TRBV5-5 combines with J gene TRBJ1-2; 7 bases agree with TRBD1. The CDR3 contains 14 residues. The germline gives CDR1 SGHKS, CDR2 YYEKEE (reference sequence). CDR3 DNA sequence: TGCGCCAGCAGCCAAGTACAGGGGCACTATGGCTACACCTTC. Its protein product is CASSQVQGHYGYTF.

As regards this clonotype: Since a much larger clone is just one base distant, this may be a read error. The V gene is TRBV7-8, the J gene TRBJ1-5, with D tentatively TRBD1 (6 bases). Germline CDR1 SGHVS, CDR2 FQNEAQ. The CDR3 loop spans 14 amino acids. Written as DNA, the CDR3 is TGTACCAGCAGCGGCGGGTCAGGGGATCAGCCCCAGCATTTT. This encodes CTSSGGSGDQPQHF.

This clonotype has ten or more counts. The chain has TRBV7-8 and TRBJ1-2, with a tentative D call TRBD1 (6 bases). This CDR3 has 15 amino acids. The V and J ends lost 4 bases and 0 bases respectively, with 12 bases between them. Germline CDR1 is SGHVS and CDR2 is FQNEAQ. The CDR3 region is CASSSPQGANYGYTF. Written as DNA, the CDR3 is TGTGCCAGCAGCTCCCCACAGGGAGCTAACTATGGCTACACCTTC.

This clonotype was picked up many times. This chain joins TRBV19 and TRBJ1-6; D call uncertain. The CDR3 runs 12 residues. V was cut by 5 bases and J by 8 bases, with 7 bases left in between. Germline V gives CDR1 LNHDA, CDR2 SQIVND (reference sequence). The CDR3 region has the DNA TGTGCCAGTAGTGTCCTGCATTCACCCCTCCACTTT. It is translated as CASSVLHSPLHF. The complete variable domain, with remaining parts taken from reference TRBV19 and TRBJ1-6, reads DGGITQSPKYLFRKEGQNVTLSCEQNLNHDAMYWYRQDPGQGLRLIYYSQIVNDFQKGDIAEGYSVSREKKESFPLTVTSAQKNPTAFYLCASSVLHSPLHFGNGTRLTVT.

A note on this clonotype: A much larger clonotype is one base distant, so this may be a read error. The gene calls are TRBV9 and TRBJ1-2; 8 bases map to TRBD1. The CDR3 covers 15 residues. Germline-derived CDR1 and CDR2 are SGDLS and YYNGEE. The CDR3 bases are TGCGCCAGCAGCGCAGGGGACAGGATTGCGTTCGGCTACACCTTC. Amino acids: CASSAGDRIAFGYTF. Full variable domain (remainder filled in from reference TRBV9 and TRBJ1-2): DSGVTQTPKHLITATGQRVTLRCSPRSGDLSVYWYQQSLDQGLQFLIQYYNGEERAKGNILERFSAQQFPDLHSELNLSSLELGDSALYFCASSAGDRIAFGYTFGSGTRLTVV.

The chain couples TRBV4-2 to TRBJ2-7; D perhaps matches TRBD2 (6 bases). This CDR3 is built from 15 residues. CDR1 LGHNA and CDR2 YNFKEQ come from the germline V gene. Trimming removed 1 base at V and 7 bases at J, with 17 bases between. For the CDR3, the DNA is TGTGCCAGCAGCCAAGGTTCGCCGAATGGAGGGGAGCAGTACTTC. Translated, it gives CASSQGSPNGGEQYF.

The CDR3 bases are TGCGCCAGCAGCGGAGACACACCATATGGCTACACCTTC. It is translated as CASSGDTPYGYTF. The rearrangement joins TRBV4-3 to TRBJ1-2; no firm D call. The CDR3 sequence is 13 residues long. V lost 5 bases and J 5 bases, leaving 12 bases between the germline ends. Germline V lookup: CDR1 LGHNA, CDR2 YSLEER.

In its sample, this clonotype was seen many times. The chain has TRBV7-6 and TRBJ1-5, with 8 bases matching TRBD1. Losses at the gene ends were 5 bases for V and 0 bases for J; bases not matched to a gene: 3. Germline CDR1 is SGHVS and CDR2 is FNYEAQ. The CDR3 sequence is 15 residues long. In nucleotides, the CDR3 is TGTGCCAGCAGCCAAACAGGGGGTAGCAATCAGCCCCAGCATTTT. It is translated as CASSQTGGSNQPQHF.

V is TRBV19 and J is TRBJ1-5; D ambiguous. V lost 9 bases, J lost 2 bases, and 14 bases lay in between. Germline CDR1 reads LNHDA; CDR2 reads SQIVND (reference sequence). The CDR3 contains 14 residues. The CDR3 DNA is TGTGCCAGCTCCGCCCAATATGGCAATCAGCCCCAGCATTTT. Amino acid sequence: CASSAQYGNQPQHF.

At least ten counts were recorded for this clonotype. This sequence joins TRBV7-3 and TRBJ1-6; D gene uncertain. The germline V and J ends were trimmed by 2 bases and 6 bases, with 8 bases remaining between them. Germline CDR1 SGHTA, CDR2 FQGTGA. The CDR3 consists of 14 residues. The chain's CDR3 is CASSLEAVNSPLHF. DNA for the CDR3: TGTGCCAGCAGCTTAGAGGCAGTTAATTCACCCCTCCACTTT. The variable domain in full, completed from reference TRBV7-3 and TRBJ1-6, reads GAGVSQTPSNKVTEKGKYVELRCDPISGHTALYWYRQSLGQGPEFLIYFQGTGAADDSGLPNDRFFAVRPEGSVSTLKIQRTERGDSAVYLCASSLEAVNSPLHFGNGTRLTVT.

This clonotype was observed many times. This chain connects TRBV20-1 to TRBJ2-7, with 8 bases that match TRBD1. Germline V lookup: CDR1 DFQATT, CDR2 SNEGSKA (reference sequence). The CDR3 contains 13 residues. J gave up 4 bases and V 6 bases, and 8 bases lay outside the gene matches. CDR3 coding DNA: TGCAGTGCGGGGGGACAGGTACTTTACGAGCAGTACTTC. Amino acids: CSAGGQVLYEQYF.